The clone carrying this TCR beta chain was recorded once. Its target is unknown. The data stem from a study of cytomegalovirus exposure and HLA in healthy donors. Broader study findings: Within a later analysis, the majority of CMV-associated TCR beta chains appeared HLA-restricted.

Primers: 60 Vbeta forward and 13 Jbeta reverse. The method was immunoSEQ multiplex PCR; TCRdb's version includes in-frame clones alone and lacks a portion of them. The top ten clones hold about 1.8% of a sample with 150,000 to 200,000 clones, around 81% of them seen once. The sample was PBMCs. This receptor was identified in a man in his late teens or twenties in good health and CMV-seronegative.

This CDR3 reads CASSLPQVAGEYNEQFF. The CDR3 coding sequence is TGCGCCAGCAGCCTACCTCAGGTAGCGGGAGAATACAATGAGCAGTTCTTC. This chain links TRBV5-1 with TRBJ2-1; 9 bases fit TRBD2. The CDR3 consists of 17 residues. V lost 4 bases and J lost 4; bases outside the gene matches: 12. The germline V gene has CDR1 SGHRS and CDR2 YFSETQ.